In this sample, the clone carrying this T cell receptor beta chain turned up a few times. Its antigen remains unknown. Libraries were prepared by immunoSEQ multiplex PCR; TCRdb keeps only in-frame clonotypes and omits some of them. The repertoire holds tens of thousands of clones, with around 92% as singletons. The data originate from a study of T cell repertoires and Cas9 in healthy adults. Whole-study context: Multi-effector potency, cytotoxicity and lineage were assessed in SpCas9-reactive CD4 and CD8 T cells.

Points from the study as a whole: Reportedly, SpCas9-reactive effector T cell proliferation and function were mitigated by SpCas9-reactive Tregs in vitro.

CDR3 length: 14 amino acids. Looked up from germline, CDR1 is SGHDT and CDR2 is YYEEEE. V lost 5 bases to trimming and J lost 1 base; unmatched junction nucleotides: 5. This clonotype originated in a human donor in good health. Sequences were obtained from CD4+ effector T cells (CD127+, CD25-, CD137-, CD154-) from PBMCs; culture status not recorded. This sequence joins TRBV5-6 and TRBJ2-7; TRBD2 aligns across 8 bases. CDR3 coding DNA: TGTGCCAGCAGGAAAACGGGGGGGTCCTACGAGCAGTACTTC. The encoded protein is CASRKTGGSYEQYF.